This T cell receptor beta chain is drawn from a study of PD-1 blockade in classical Hodgkin lymphoma. CDR1 is SGHTA and CDR2 is FQGNSA in the germline V gene. Unmatched junction bases numbered 7, after V lost 1 base and J lost 2 bases. The CDR3 contains 16 residues. Assay: immunoSEQ multiplex PCR; the TCRdb copy retains only in-frame clones and omits some. The sample lists tens of thousands of clones, about two thirds occurring once. Relapse after autologous stem cell transplantation occurred in every patient, and brentuximab vedotin exposure varied. This specimen was peripheral blood mononuclear cells (PBMCs), taken at baseline. This receptor was identified in a human donor with classical Hodgkin lymphoma. This chain uses TRBV7-2 with TRBJ2-7; 8 nucleotides align to TRBD2. CDR3 loop: CASSLEPLAETYEQYF. As DNA, the CDR3 is TGTGCCAGCAGCTTAGAACCACTAGCGGAGACCTACGAGCAGTACTTC.